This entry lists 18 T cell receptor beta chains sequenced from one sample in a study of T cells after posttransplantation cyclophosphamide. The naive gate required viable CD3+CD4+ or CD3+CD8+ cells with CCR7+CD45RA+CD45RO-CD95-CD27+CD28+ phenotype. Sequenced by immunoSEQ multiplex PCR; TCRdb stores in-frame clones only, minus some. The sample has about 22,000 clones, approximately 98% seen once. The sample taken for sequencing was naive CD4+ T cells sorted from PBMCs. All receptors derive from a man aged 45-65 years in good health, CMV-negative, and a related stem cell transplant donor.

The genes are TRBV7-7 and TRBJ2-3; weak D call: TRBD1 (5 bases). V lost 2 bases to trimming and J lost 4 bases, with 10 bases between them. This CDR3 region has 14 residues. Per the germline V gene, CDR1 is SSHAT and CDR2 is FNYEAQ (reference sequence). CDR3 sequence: CASSLQGSADTQYF. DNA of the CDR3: TGTGCCAGCAGCTTACAGGGATCGGCAGATACGCAGTATTTT.

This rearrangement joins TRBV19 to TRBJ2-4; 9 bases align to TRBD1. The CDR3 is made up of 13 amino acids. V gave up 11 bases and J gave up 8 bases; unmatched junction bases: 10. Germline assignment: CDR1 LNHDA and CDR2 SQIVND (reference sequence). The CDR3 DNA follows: TGTGCCGGGGCGGACAGGGGTGGGGACATTCAGTACTTC. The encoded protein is CAGADRGGDIQYF.

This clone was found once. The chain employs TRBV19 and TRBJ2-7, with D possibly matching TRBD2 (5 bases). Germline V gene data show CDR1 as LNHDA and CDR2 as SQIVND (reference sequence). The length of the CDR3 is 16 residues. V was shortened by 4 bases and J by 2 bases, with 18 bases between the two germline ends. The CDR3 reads CASSRGGSFSPYEQYF. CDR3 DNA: TGTGCCAGTAGTAGAGGAGGCAGCTTCTCTCCCTACGAGCAGTACTTC.

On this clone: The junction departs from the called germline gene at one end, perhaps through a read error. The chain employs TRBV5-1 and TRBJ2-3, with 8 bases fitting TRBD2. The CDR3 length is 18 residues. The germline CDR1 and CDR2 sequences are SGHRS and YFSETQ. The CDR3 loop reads CASSGRSGGPFGTDAQYF. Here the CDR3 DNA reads TGCGCCAGCAGTGGGCGCAGCGGGGGACCATTTGGCACAGATGCGCAGTATTTT.

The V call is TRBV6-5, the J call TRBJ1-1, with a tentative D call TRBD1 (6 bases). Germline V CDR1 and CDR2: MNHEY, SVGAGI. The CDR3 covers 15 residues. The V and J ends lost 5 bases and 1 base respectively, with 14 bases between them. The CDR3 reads CASSPPGTPNTEAFF. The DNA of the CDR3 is TGTGCCAGCAGTCCCCCCGGGACACCGAACACTGAAGCTTTCTTT.

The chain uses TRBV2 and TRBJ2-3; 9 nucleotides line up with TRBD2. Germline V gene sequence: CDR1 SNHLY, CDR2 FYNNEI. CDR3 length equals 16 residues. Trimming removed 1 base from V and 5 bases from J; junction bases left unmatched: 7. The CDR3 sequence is CASSEERRGGRDTQYF. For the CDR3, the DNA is TGTGCCAGCAGTGAAGAACGGCGGGGGGGCCGAGATACGCAGTATTTT.

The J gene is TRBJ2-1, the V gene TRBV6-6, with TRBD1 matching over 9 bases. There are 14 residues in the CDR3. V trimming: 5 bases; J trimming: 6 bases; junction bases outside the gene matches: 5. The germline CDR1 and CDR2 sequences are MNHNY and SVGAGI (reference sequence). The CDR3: CASSRKTGGNEQFF. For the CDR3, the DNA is TGTGCCAGCAGTAGAAAGACAGGGGGCAATGAGCAGTTCTTC.

The CDR3 protein is CASSVRGQGEADTQYF. The CDR3 region has the DNA TGTGCCAGCAGCGTACGAGGACAAGGCGAAGCAGATACGCAGTATTTT. This sequence joins TRBV9 and TRBJ2-3, with D perhaps matching TRBD1 (5 bases). The CDR3 consists of 16 residues. Germline lookup yields CDR1 SGDLS and CDR2 YYNGEE. The ends were cut back, 1 base at V and 4 bases at J, with 16 bases in the middle.

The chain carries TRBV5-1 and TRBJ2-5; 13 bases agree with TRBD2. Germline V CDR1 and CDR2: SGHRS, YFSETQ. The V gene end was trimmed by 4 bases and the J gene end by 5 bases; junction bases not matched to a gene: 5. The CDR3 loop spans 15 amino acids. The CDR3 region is CASSSGLAGEETQYF. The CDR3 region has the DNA TGCGCCAGCAGCAGCGGACTAGCGGGGGAGGAGACCCAGTACTTC.

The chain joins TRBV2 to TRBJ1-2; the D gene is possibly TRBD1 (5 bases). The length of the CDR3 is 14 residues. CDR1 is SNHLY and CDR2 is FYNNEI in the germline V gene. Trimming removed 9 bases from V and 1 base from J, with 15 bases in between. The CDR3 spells CARQTGTVNYGYTF. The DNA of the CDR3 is TGTGCCAGGCAAACAGGCACCGTTAACTATGGCTACACCTTC. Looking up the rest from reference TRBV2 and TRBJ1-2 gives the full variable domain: EPEVTQTPSHQVTQMGQEVILRCVPISNHLYFYWYRQILGQKVEFLVSFYNNEISEKSEIFDDQFSVERPDGSNFTLKIRSTKLEDSAMYFCARQTGTVNYGYTFGSGTRLTVV.

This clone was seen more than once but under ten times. CDR3 bases: TGCGCCAGCAGCCAAGAGACAGGGTTCGGGGAGCTGTTTTTT. Its protein product is CASSQETGFGELFF. The V gene is TRBV4-3, the J gene TRBJ2-2; 7 positions match TRBD1. The CDR3 has 14 amino acids. J lost 7 bases, V lost 0 bases, and 2 bases had no gene match. Germline CDR1 and CDR2: LGHNA and YSLEER.

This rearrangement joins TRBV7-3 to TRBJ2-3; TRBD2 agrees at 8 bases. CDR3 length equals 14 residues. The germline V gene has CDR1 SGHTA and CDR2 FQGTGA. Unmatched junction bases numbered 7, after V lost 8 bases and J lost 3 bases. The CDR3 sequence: CASGERGGTDTQYF. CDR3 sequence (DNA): TGTGCCAGCGGGGAACGGGGGGGGACAGATACGCAGTATTTT.

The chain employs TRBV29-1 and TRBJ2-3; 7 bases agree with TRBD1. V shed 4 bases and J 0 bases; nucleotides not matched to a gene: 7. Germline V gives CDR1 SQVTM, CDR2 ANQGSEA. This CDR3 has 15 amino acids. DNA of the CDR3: TGCAGCGTTGGGGGACAGTTCACTAGCACAGATACGCAGTATTTT. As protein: CSVGGQFTSTDTQYF.

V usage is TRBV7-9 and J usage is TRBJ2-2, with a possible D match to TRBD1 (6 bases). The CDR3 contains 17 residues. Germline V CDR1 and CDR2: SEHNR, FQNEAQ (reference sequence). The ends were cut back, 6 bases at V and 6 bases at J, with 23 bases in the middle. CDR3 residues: CASRNRPRDIIAGELFF. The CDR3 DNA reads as TGTGCCAGCAGAAACAGACCAAGGGACATTATAGCCGGGGAGCTGTTTTTT.

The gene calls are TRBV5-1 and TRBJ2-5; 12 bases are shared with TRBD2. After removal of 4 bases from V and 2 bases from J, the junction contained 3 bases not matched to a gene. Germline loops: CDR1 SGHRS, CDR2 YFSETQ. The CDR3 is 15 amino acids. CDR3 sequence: CASSVLAGGQETQYF. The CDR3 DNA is TGCGCCAGCAGCGTACTAGCGGGGGGACAAGAGACCCAGTACTTC.

As DNA, the CDR3 is TGTGCCAGCAGTCGGGACAGCTACTATGGCTACACCTTC. Translated: CASSRDSYYGYTF. V is TRBV6-6 and J is TRBJ1-2; 7 nucleotides match TRBD1. The germline V gene encodes CDR1 MNHNY and CDR2 SVGAGI (reference sequence). This CDR3 region has 13 residues. V was clipped by 5 bases and J by 3 bases; unmatched bases: 3.

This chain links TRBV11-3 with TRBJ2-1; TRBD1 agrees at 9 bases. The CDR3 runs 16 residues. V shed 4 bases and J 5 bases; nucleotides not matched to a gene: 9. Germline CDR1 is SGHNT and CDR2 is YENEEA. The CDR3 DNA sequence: TGTGCCAGCAGCTCGGGACAGGGAGAAGTGGACAATGAGCAGTTCTTC. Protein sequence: CASSSGQGEVDNEQFF.

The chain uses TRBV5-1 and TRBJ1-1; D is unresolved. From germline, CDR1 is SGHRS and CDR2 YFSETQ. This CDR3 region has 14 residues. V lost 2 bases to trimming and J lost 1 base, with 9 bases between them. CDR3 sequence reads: CASSLGRPNTEAFF. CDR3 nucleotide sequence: TGCGCCAGCAGCTTAGGCAGGCCGAACACTGAAGCTTTCTTT.